These 18 T cell receptor beta chains were sequenced from one sample in a study of neurological immune-mediated disorders. TCRdb used MiXCR to reprocess the 5' RACE reads, holding one entry per CDR3 protein. This sample has some 60,000 distinct CDR3 sequences, with 9.5% to 12% found just once. Time point here: longitudinal time-point 1 (baseline). Sequencing was carried out using PBMCs. The receptors here all came from a male donor with HTLV-1-associated myelopathy (HAM/TSP).

This clonotype showed up many times. This rearrangement joins TRBV10-2 to TRBJ2-3; D gene ambiguous. Looked up from germline, CDR1 is WSHSY and CDR2 is SAAADI. The germline V and J ends were trimmed by 3 bases and 1 base, with 8 bases remaining between them. The CDR3 runs to 14 residues. CDR3 protein: CASSERLGTDTQYF. CDR3 coding DNA: TGCGCCAGCAGTGAAAGGCTTGGCACAGATACGCAGTATTTT.

This clonotype showed up many times. The V call is TRBV5-1, the J call TRBJ2-2; 10 positions match TRBD1. J was trimmed by 4 bases and V by 4 bases; bases with no gene match: 4. Germline CDR1 reads SGHRS; CDR2 reads YFSETQ. The CDR3 contains 15 residues. The CDR3 region is CASSPGQGVTGELFF. The CDR3 DNA reads TGCGCCAGCAGCCCCGGACAGGGGGTCACCGGGGAGCTGTTTTTT.

Concerning this clonotype itself: A much larger clone lies a single base off, so this may be a read error. The chain couples TRBV12-3 or TRBV12-4 to TRBJ2-2; the D gene is possibly TRBD1 (6 bases). This CDR3 has 15 amino acids. The CDR3 is CASTLRGTNTGEMFF. The CDR3 DNA follows: TGTGCCAGCACATTGAGGGGGACCAACACCGGGGAGATGTTTTTT.

This clonotype was detected many times. V and J are TRBV20-1 and TRBJ2-7, with D tentatively TRBD2 (6 bases). The V end lost 3 bases, the J end lost 6 bases, and 9 bases lay between the germline ends. The CDR3 is 11 residues long. Germline assignment: CDR1 DFQATT and CDR2 SNEGSKA (reference sequence). The CDR3: CSASGGIEQYF. CDR3 bases: TGCAGTGCTAGTGGGGGGATCGAGCAGTACTTC.

This chain uses TRBV5-1 with TRBJ2-7; D possibly uses TRBD1 or TRBD2 (5 bases each). The V end lost 3 bases, the J end lost 6 bases, and 13 bases lay between the germline ends. This CDR3 region has 13 residues. Germline V gene lookup returns CDR1 SGHRS and CDR2 YFSETQ. The CDR3, as DNA: TGCGCCAGCAGCTGGGACGGCTTTTGCGAGCAGTACTTC. Translating gives CASSWDGFCEQYF.

At least ten counts were recorded for this clonotype. The chain recombines TRBV6-6 with TRBJ1-4, with 8 bases fitting TRBD1. CDR1 and CDR2 (germline): MNHNY, SVGAGI (reference sequence). The CDR3 is 18 amino acids. V shed 5 bases, J shed 1 base, and the junction held 12 bases outside the gene matches. CDR3 in DNA: TGTGCCAGCAGTAAGCCTTTGACAGGGGAGGGAACTAATGAAAAACTGTTTTTT. Protein sequence: CASSKPLTGEGTNEKLFF.

This clonotype was found many times. The V gene is TRBV18, the J gene TRBJ1-3; D is perhaps TRBD1 (5 bases). The germline V gene encodes CDR1 KGHSH and CDR2 LQKENI. The CDR3 has 16 residues. V lost 5 bases, J lost 4 bases, and 18 bases lay in between. In DNA form, the CDR3 reads TGTGCCAGCTCAATAAGAGCCGCAGGGTCCGGAAACACCATATATTTT. Translated: CASSIRAAGSGNTIYF.

Points on this clonotype: A much larger clone differs from this one at a single base, so this may be a read error. The chain carries TRBV5-1 and TRBJ2-1; 11 positions match TRBD2. The CDR3 has 17 amino acids. CDR1 and CDR2 from the germline V gene are SGHRS and YFSETQ. CDR3 in DNA: TGCGCCAGCAGCTTGGCCGGAGGGACTAGCGGTTACAATGCGCAGTTCTTC. Translation gives CASSLAGGTSGYNAQFF.

Ten or more counts support this clonotype. The V and J genes are TRBV6-5 and TRBJ1-6; no clear D gene. The CDR3 sequence is 13 residues long. Germline assignment: CDR1 MNHEY and CDR2 SVGAGI. V lost 1 base, J lost 7 bases, and 5 bases lay in between. The CDR3 sequence: CASSYLENSPLHF. CDR3 DNA: TGTGCCAGCAGTTACTTGGAGAATTCACCCCTCCACTTT.

By frequency in the sample, this clonotype is medium-sized. The chain carries TRBV20-1 and TRBJ2-5; possibly TRBD1 for D (5 bases). The germline CDR1 and CDR2 sequences are DFQATT and SNEGSKA (reference sequence). CDR3 length: 12 amino acids. V lost 3 bases and J 7 bases, leaving 12 bases between the germline ends. Here the CDR3 DNA reads TGCAGTGCTAGTACCAGGGATGGGACCCAGTACTTC. Amino acids: CSASTRDGTQYF.

This clonotype was observed at least ten times. V and J are TRBV5-1 and TRBJ1-1; D is uncertain. The CDR3 runs to 12 residues. V was trimmed by 0 bases and J by 11 bases, leaving 11 bases between them. The V gene's germline CDR1 is SGHRS and CDR2 YFSETQ. CDR3 in DNA: TGCGCCAGCAGCTTGGCCGGAGGGTCCGCTTTCTTT. Its translation: CASSLAGGSAFF.

This clonotype was seen repeatedly, ten times or more. The V and J genes are TRBV24-1 and TRBJ2-2; tentative D call: TRBD2 (6 bases). Germline V lookup: CDR1 KGHDR, CDR2 SFDVKD. The CDR3 extends over 14 amino acids. Trimming removed 3 bases at V and 7 bases at J, with 11 bases between. The CDR3 DNA is TGTGCCACCAGTGATGGAGGGCTCAGCGGGGAGCTGTTTTTT. Its protein product is CATSDGGLSGELFF.

This clonotype appeared many times. The genes are TRBV5-1 and TRBJ1-1; no clear D gene. CDR3 size: 13 residues. Germline values: CDR1 SGHRS, CDR2 YFSETQ. V shed 0 bases and J shed 4 bases, with 7 bases lying between them. The CDR3 coding sequence is TGCGCCAGCAGCTTGGTACCGGGCACTGAAGCTTTCTTT. Its translation: CASSLVPGTEAFF.

This clonotype came up many times. The rearrangement links TRBV25-1 to TRBJ1-1; D uncertain. CDR1 is MGHDK and CDR2 is SYGVNS in the germline V gene. The ends were cut back, 7 bases at V and 1 base at J, with 13 bases in the middle. The CDR3 loop spans 14 amino acids. Written as DNA, the CDR3 is TGTGCCAGCATCGGGTTTTACTCGAACACTGAAGCTTTCTTT. Translation gives CASIGFYSNTEAFF.

Worth noting for this clonotype: A much larger clone is a single base away; this may be a read error. The chain recombines TRBV2 with TRBJ1-2; unclear D gene. Germline-derived CDR1 and CDR2 are SNHLY and FYNNEI. The CDR3 extends over 9 amino acids. DNA of the CDR3: TGTGTCAGGATAAAAGGCTACACCTTC. Translation: CVRIKGYTF.

This clonotype showed up many times. This chain connects TRBV15 to TRBJ2-2, with D maybe TRBD2 (6 bases). The CDR3 is made up of 14 amino acids. CDR1 is LNHNV, CDR2 YYDKDF, per germline (reference sequence). V gave up 1 base and J gave up 3 bases, with 6 bases separating them. CDR3 nucleotides: TGTGCCACCAGCAGAGCGGGGGACACCGGGGAGCTGTTTTTT. Translation gives CATSRAGDTGELFF.

This clonotype was seen at least ten times. The V and J genes are TRBV7-3 and TRBJ1-1; D gene unclear. CDR3 length: 14 residues. V lost 0 bases, J lost 4 bases, and 9 bases lay in between. Germline V gene lookup returns CDR1 SGHTA and CDR2 FQGTGA. CDR3 nucleotides: TGTGCCAGCAGCTTAACGGGCGCGGGCACTGAAGCTTTCTTT. Translated, it gives CASSLTGAGTEAFF.

This clonotype was found many times. This rearrangement joins TRBV12-3 or TRBV12-4 to TRBJ2-7, with TRBD2 matching 11 bases. The ends lost 3 bases at V and 4 bases at J; junction bases unmatched: 11. The CDR3 totals 17 residues. For the CDR3, the DNA is TGTGCCAGCAGTTTGGGGCTAGCGGGGGGATTAAGGTACGAGCAGTACTTC. As protein: CASSLGLAGGLRYEQYF.